These T cell receptor beta chains were read from a single sample in a study of identical twins. Using its own MiXCR run on the 5' RACE reads, TCRdb lists one record per CDR3 protein. The data hold 750,000 to 950,000 distinct CDR3 sequences, with about 12% observed a single time. Separately, the same data were catalogued under a study of yellow fever vaccine responses in identical twins.

Sequencing was done on a sample of PBMCs. All receptors derive from a woman aged 18 to 35 in good health. Each CDR3 is given with its conserved first and last residue. Each record gives: J gene, clone size, V gene, D gene, CDR3 protein, CDR3 DNA. A D gene is named only where the DNA matches it firmly. Clone size is shown for a subset of rows, as once, few, many or a class of expanded clone.

>TRBJ1-5|NA|TRBV10-3|NA
CASRQENQPQHF
TGTGCCAGCAGACAGGAGAATCAGCCCCAGCATTTT
>TRBJ1-6|NA|TRBV27|TRBD1
CASRQGFGSYNSPLHF
TGTGCCAGCAGACAGGGGTTTGGGTCCTATAATTCACCCCTCCACTTT
>TRBJ1-6|many|TRBV12-3/TRBV12-4|NA
CASSLPLDNSPLHF
TGTGCCAGCAGTTTACCGCTGGACAATTCACCCCTCCACTTT
>TRBJ2-5|few|TRBV19|TRBD1
CASSIGLGWAGGYQETQYF
TGTGCCAGTAGTATAGGACTTGGATGGGCAGGGGGCTACCAAGAGACCCAGTACTTC
>TRBJ2-1|many|TRBV4-1|TRBD2
CASSQGSGAGNEQFF
TGCGCCAGCAGCCAAGGTAGCGGGGCGGGCAATGAGCAGTTCTTC
>TRBJ2-3|many|TRBV28|TRBD2
CASRPPGGTNTQYF
TGTGCCAGCAGACCCCCCGGGGGGACCAATACGCAGTATTTT
>TRBJ2-5|few|TRBV7-9|NA
CASSHREPYFEDQYF
TGTGCCAGCAGCCACCGGGAACCGTATTTCGAGGACCAGTACTTC
>TRBJ2-1|NA|TRBV5-1|NA
CASSPDSYSYNEQFF
TGCGCCAGCAGCCCAGACAGTTACTCCTACAATGAGCAGTTCTTC
>TRBJ2-1|NA|TRBV10-3|TRBD1
CAISRTGQLNNEQFF
TGTGCCATCAGCCGGACGGGACAGCTTAACAATGAGCAGTTCTTC
>TRBJ2-7|once|TRBV28|NA
CASSFPGATYEQYF
TGTGCCAGCAGTTTTCCGGGCGCTACCTACGAGCAGTACTTC
>TRBJ2-3|many|TRBV7-9|NA
CASSSNSGNSDTQYF
TGTGCCAGCAGTTCAAACTCGGGAAACTCAGATACGCAGTATTTT
>TRBJ2-3|NA|TRBV20-1|NA
CSAHPVLASDTQYF
TGCAGTGCGCATCCGGTACTAGCATCAGATACGCAGTATTTT
>TRBJ2-5|few|TRBV20-1|TRBD2
CSAGLAEQETQYF
TGCAGTGCCGGACTAGCGGAACAAGAGACCCAGTACTTC
>TRBJ2-1|NA|TRBV25-1|TRBD2
CASSPDPGLAGRTPYNEQFF
TGTGCCAGCAGTCCGGACCCTGGACTAGCGGGAAGAACTCCCTACAATGAGCAGTTCTTC
>TRBJ2-6|few|TRBV6-5|TRBD2
CASSLAGGHSGANVLTF
TGTGCCAGCAGCTTAGCGGGAGGCCACTCTGGGGCCAACGTCCTGACTTTC
>TRBJ2-1|many|TRBV10-2|NA
CASTPKPSFSSFF
TGCGCCAGTACTCCTAAACCATCGTTTTCGTCGTTCTTC
>TRBJ2-3|NA|TRBV5-4|NA
CASSSNLGGPNTDTQYF
TGTGCCAGCAGCTCTAACCTCGGAGGGCCTAACACAGATACGCAGTATTTT
>TRBJ2-5|many|TRBV12-3/TRBV12-4|NA
CASSPYLGETQYF
TGTGCCAGCAGTCCATACTTAGGGGAGACCCAGTACTTC
>TRBJ2-5|few|TRBV5-1|NA
CASSLGGITGGETQYF
TGCGCCAGCAGCTTGGGGGGGATAACAGGCGGGGAGACCCAGTACTTC
>TRBJ2-2|few|TRBV20-1|NA
CSARPYTNTGELFF
TGCAGTGCTAGACCTTACACGAACACCGGGGAGCTGTTTTTT
>TRBJ2-7|many|TRBV5-1|NA
CASSDSTYEQYF
TGCGCCAGCAGTGACAGTACCTACGAGCAGTACTTC
>TRBJ2-1|few|TRBV12-3/TRBV12-4|NA
CASTWDPAGNEQFF
TGTGCCAGCACCTGGGACCCGGCGGGCAATGAGCAGTTCTTC
>TRBJ2-1|few|TRBV5-1|TRBD2
CASMSLLAGGRNEQFF
TGCGCCAGCATGAGTCTACTAGCGGGAGGTCGCAATGAGCAGTTCTTC
>TRBJ2-1|few|TRBV10-3|TRBD2
CAISGWASGGNEQFF
TGTGCCATCAGTGGTTGGGCTAGCGGGGGCAATGAGCAGTTCTTC
>TRBJ2-1|NA|TRBV6-6|NA
CASSVANEQFF
TGTGCCAGCAGTGTCGCTAATGAGCAGTTCTTC
>TRBJ1-1|NA|TRBV10-1|NA
CASSDGGVTEAFF
TGCGCCAGCAGTGATGGAGGGGTCACTGAAGCTTTCTTT
>TRBJ1-1|many|TRBV6-5|NA
CASSYSVMNTEAFF
TGTGCCAGCAGTTACTCGGTCATGAACACTGAAGCTTTCTTT
>TRBJ2-1|few|TRBV6-1|TRBD2
CASRPSGTSGGLGYNEQFF
TGTGCCAGCAGGCCCTCCGGGACTAGCGGGGGGCTCGGCTACAATGAGCAGTTCTTC
>TRBJ2-1|NA|TRBV21-1|NA
CASCAGEQFF
TGTGCCAGCTGCGCGGGGGAGCAGTTCTTC
>TRBJ2-3|NA|TRBV7-2|NA
CASSLRPRLRPADTQYF
TGTGCCAGCAGCTTAAGGCCCCGGTTAAGGCCCGCAGATACGCAGTATTTT
>TRBJ2-6|many|TRBV12-3/TRBV12-4|NA
CASSFWGAGANVLTF
TGTGCCAGCAGTTTTTGGGGGGCTGGGGCCAACGTCCTGACTTTC
>TRBJ2-1|NA|TRBV3-1|NA
CASSQDFGRGKFF
TGTGCCAGCAGCCAAGATTTCGGGCGCGGGAAGTTCTTC
>TRBJ2-1|few|TRBV10-3|TRBD2
CAIYSGTSYNEQFF
TGTGCCATTTACAGCGGGACCTCCTACAATGAGCAGTTCTTC
>TRBJ2-1|few|TRBV5-1|TRBD2
CASSLVVFPGLAGNNEQFF
TGCGCCAGCAGCTTGGTTGTTTTCCCGGGACTAGCGGGAAACAATGAGCAGTTCTTC
>TRBJ2-1|few|TRBV7-9|NA
CASSLVQVWKQFF
TGTGCCAGCAGCTTAGTTCAGGTTTGGAAGCAGTTCTTC
>TRBJ2-7|NA|TRBV20-1|TRBD2
CSARGTSDYEQYF
TGCAGTGCTAGAGGGACTAGCGACTACGAGCAGTACTTC
>TRBJ1-2|NA|TRBV28|NA
CATQGDNYGYTF
TGTGCCACCCAAGGGGATAACTATGGCTACACCTTC
>TRBJ2-1|few|TRBV5-1|NA
CASSLVIHEQFF
TGCGCCAGCAGCTTGGTCATTCATGAGCAGTTCTTC
>TRBJ2-1|NA|TRBV27|NA
CATGDPTSYNEQFF
TGTGCCACTGGGGACCCCACCTCCTACAATGAGCAGTTCTTC
>TRBJ2-4|few|TRBV6-2/TRBV6-3|TRBD1
CASSRDSKEYF
TGTGCCAGCAGCCGGGACAGTAAGGAGTACTTC
>TRBJ1-2|NA|TRBV29-1|NA
CSVGGDTYYGYTF
TGCAGCGTTGGGGGGGACACCTACTATGGCTACACCTTC